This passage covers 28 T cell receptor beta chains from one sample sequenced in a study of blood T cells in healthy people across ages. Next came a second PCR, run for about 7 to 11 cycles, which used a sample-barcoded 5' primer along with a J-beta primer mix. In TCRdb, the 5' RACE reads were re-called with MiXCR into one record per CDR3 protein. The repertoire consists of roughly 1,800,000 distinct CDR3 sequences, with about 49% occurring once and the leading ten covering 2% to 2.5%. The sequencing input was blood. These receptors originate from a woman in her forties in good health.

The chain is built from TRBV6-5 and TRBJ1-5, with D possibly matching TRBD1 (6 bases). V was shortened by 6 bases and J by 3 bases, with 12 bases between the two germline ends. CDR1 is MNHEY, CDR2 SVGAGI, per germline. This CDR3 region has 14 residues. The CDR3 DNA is TGTGCCAGCAGGGTTGGGGGGGCCAATCAGCCCCAGCATTTT. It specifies CASRVGGANQPQHF.

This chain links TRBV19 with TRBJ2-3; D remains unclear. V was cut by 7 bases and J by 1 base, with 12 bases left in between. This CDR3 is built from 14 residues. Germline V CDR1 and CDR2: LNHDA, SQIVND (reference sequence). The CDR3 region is CASNDGPGTDTQYF. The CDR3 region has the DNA TGTGCCAGTAACGACGGACCGGGCACAGATACGCAGTATTTT.

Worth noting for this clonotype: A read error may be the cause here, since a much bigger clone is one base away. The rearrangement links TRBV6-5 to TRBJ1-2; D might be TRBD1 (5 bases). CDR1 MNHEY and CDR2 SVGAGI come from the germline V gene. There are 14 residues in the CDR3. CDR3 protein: CASSQTVTGGGCTF. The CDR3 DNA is TGTGCCAGCAGCCAGACAGTGACCGGGGGTGGCTGCACCTTC.

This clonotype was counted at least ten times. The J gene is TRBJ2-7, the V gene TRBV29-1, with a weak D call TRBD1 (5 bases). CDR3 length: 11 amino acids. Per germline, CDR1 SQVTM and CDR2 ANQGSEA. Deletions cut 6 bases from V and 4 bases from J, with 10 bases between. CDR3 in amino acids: CSVLGRYEQYF. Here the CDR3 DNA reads TGCAGCGTACTGGGGCGATACGAGCAGTACTTC.

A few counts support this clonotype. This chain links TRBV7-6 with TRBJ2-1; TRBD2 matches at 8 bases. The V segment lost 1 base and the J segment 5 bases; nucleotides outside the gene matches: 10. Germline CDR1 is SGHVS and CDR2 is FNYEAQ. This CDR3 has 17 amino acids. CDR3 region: CASSLGIQRGMDNEQFF. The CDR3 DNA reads TGTGCCAGCAGCTTAGGTATCCAGCGGGGGATGGACAATGAGCAGTTCTTC.

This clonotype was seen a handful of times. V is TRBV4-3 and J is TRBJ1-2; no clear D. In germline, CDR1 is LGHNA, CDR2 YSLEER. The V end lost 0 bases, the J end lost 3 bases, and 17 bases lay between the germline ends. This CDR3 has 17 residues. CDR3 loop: CASSQDYGPGGDYGYTF. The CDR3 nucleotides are TGCGCCAGCAGCCAAGACTATGGGCCGGGAGGAGACTATGGCTACACCTTC.

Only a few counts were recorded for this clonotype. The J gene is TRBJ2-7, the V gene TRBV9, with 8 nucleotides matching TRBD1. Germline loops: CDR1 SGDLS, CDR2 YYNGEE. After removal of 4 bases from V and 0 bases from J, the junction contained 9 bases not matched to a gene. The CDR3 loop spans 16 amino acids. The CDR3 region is CASSPRTGLSSYEQYF. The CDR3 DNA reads TGTGCCAGCAGCCCTAGGACAGGGTTGAGCTCCTACGAGCAGTACTTC.

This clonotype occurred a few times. The chain's CDR3 is CATSPGSTRPVLTF. The CDR3 DNA reads as TGTGCCACCAGTCCGGGATCCACTAGGCCCGTCCTGACTTTC. The rearrangement uses TRBV24-1 and TRBJ2-6; D may be TRBD2 (5 bases). Trimming removed 6 bases at V and 12 bases at J, with 17 bases between. There are 14 residues in the CDR3. From germline, CDR1 is KGHDR and CDR2 SFDVKD.

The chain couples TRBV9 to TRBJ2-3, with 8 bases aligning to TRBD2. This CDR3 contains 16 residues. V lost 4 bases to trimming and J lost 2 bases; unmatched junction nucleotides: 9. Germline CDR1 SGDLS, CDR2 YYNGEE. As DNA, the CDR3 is TGTGCCAGCAGCCCCGGAGGACTAGCATCCACAGATACGCAGTATTTT. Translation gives CASSPGGLASTDTQYF.

The chain's CDR3 is CASRGGVYNEQFF. The CDR3 bases are TGTGCCAGTAGGGGGGGGGTATACAATGAGCAGTTCTTC. The J gene is TRBJ2-1, the V gene TRBV9; D might be TRBD2 (7 bases). CDR1 SGDLS and CDR2 YYNGEE come from the germline V gene. CDR3 length equals 13 residues. V was shortened by 8 bases and J by 4 bases, with 13 bases between the two germline ends.

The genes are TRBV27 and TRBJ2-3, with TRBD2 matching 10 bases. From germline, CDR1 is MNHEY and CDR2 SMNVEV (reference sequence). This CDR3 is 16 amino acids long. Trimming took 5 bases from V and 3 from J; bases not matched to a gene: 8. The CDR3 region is CASSSPSGSGTDTQYF. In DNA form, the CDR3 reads TGTGCCAGCAGTAGCCCTAGCGGGAGCGGGACAGATACGCAGTATTTT.

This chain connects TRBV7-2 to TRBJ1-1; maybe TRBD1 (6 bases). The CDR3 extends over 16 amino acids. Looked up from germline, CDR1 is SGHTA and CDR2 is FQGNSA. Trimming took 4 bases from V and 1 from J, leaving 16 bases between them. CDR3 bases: TGTGCCAGCAGCTCCCTCCTCGGGGGCGGGAACACTGAAGCTTTCTTT. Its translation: CASSSLLGGGNTEAFF.

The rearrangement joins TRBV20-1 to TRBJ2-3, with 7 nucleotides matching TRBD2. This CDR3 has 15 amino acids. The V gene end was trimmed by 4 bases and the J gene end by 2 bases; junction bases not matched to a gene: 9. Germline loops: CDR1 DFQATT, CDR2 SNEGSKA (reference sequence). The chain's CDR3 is CSAKRGEAYTDTQYF. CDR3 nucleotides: TGCAGTGCTAAGCGGGGCGAGGCCTACACAGATACGCAGTATTTT.

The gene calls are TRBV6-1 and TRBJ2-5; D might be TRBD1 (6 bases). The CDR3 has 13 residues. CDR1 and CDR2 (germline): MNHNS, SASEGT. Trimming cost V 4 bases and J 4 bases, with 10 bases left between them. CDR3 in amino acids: CASSVDRTETQYF. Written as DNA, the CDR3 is TGTGCCAGCAGTGTAGACAGGACAGAGACCCAGTACTTC.

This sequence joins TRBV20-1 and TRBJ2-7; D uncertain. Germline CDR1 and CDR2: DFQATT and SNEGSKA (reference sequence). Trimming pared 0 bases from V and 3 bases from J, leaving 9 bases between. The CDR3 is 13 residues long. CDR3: CSARDYINYEQYF. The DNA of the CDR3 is TGCAGTGCTAGAGATTACATAAACTACGAGCAGTACTTC.

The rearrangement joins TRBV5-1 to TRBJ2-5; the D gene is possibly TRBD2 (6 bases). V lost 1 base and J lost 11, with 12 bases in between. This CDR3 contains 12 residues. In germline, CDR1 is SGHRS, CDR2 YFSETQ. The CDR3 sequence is CASSLLREEQYF. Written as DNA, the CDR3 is TGCGCCAGCAGCTTGCTCAGGGAGGAGCAGTACTTC.

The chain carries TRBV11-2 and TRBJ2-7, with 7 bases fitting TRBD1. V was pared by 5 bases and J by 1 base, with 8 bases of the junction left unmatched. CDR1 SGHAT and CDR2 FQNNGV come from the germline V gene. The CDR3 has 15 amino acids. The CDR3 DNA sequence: TGTGCCAGCAGCGTCGGGACAGTCTTATCCTACGAGCAGTACTTC. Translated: CASSVGTVLSYEQYF.

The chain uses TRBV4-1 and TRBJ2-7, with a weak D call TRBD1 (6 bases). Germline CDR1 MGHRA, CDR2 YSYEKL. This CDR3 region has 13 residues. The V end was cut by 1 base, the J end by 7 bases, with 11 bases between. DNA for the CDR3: TGCGCCAGCAGCCAAGCGACAGGCGGGGAGCAGTACTTC. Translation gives CASSQATGGEQYF.

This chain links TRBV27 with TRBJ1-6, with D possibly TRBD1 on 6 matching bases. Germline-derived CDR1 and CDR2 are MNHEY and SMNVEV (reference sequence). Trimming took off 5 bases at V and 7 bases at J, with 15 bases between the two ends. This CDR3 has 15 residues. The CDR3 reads CASSDYRVPNSPLHF. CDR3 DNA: TGTGCCAGCAGTGATTACAGGGTCCCAAATTCACCCCTCCACTTT.

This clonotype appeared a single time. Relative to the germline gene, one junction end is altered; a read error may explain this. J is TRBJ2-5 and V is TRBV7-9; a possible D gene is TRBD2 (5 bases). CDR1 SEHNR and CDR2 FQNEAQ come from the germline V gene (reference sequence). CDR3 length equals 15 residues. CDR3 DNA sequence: TGTGCCAGCAGCTCCCGGGCCTCCGGTGGGGAGACCCGGTACTTC. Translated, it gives CASSSRASGGETRYF. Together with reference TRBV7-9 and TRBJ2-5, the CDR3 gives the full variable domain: DTGVSQNPRHKITKRGQNVTFRCDPISEHNRLYWYRQTLGQGPEFLTYFQNEAQLEKSRLLSDRFSAERPKGSFSTLEIQRTEQGDSAMYLCASSSRASGGETRYFGPGTRLLVL.

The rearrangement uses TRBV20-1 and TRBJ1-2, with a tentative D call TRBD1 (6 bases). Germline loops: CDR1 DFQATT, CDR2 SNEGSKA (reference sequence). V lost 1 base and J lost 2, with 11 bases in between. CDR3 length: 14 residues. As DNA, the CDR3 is TGCAGTGCTAGAGGCAGGGGAGGGAACTATGGCTACACCTTC. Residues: CSARGRGGNYGYTF.

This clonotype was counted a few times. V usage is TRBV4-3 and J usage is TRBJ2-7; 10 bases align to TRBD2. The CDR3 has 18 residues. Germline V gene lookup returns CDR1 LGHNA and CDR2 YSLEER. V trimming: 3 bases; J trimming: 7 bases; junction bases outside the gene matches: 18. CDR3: CASSQSDSGLAGENEQYF. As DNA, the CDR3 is TGCGCCAGCAGCCAGTCCGACTCCGGGCTAGCGGGGGAAAATGAGCAGTACTTC.

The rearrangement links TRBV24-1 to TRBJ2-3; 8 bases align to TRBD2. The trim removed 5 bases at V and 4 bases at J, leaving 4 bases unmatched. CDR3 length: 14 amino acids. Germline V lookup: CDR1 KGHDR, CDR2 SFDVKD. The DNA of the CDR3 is TGTGCCACCAGTGGTGTGACTAGCGCAGATACGCAGTATTTT. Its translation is CATSGVTSADTQYF.

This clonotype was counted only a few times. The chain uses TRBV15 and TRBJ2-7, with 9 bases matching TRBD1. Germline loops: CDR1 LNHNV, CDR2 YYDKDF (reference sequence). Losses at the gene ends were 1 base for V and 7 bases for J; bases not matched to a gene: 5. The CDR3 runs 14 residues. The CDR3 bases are TGTGCCACCAGCAGAGTGGTAGGACAGGGGGAGCAGTACTTC. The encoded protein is CATSRVVGQGEQYF. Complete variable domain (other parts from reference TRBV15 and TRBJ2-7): DAMVIQNPRYQVTQFGKPVTLSCSQTLNHNVMYWYQQKSSQAPKLLFHYYDKDFNNEADTPDNFQSRRPNTSFCFLDIRSPGLGDTAMYLCATSRVVGQGEQYFGPGTRLTVT.

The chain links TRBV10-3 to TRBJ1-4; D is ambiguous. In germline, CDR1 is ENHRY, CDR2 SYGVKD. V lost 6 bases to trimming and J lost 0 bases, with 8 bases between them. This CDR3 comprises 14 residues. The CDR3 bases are TGTGCCATCAGGGACGCCGCAACTAATGAAAAACTGTTTTTT. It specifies CAIRDAATNEKLFF.

The CDR3 DNA sequence: TGTGCCAGCAGACTAGCGGACGCGCGCCAAGAGACCCAGTACTTC. Its protein is CASRLADARQETQYF. The genes are TRBV6-2 or TRBV6-3 and TRBJ2-5, with TRBD2 matching 8 bases. The CDR3 length is 15 residues. The ends lost 6 bases at V and 1 base at J; junction bases unmatched: 7. Germline CDR1 and CDR2: MNHEY and SVGEGT.

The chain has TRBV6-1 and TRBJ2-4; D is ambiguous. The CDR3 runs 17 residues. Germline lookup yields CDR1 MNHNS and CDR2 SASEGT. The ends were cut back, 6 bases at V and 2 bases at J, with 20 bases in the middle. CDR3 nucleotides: TGTGCCAGCAGCCCCCCTAGGACCCGGACGACCAAAAACATTCAGTACTTC. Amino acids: CASSPPRTRTTKNIQYF.

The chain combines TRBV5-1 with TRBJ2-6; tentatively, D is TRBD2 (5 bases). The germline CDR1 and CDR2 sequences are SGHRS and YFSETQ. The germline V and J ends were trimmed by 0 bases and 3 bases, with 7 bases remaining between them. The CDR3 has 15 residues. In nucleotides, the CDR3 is TGCGCCAGCAGCTTGGGGGAGTATGGGGCCAACGTCCTGACTTTC. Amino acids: CASSLGEYGANVLTF.